The rows below give T cell receptor beta chains drawn from one sample of a study of cytomegalovirus exposure and HLA in healthy donors. Generated by immunoSEQ multiplex PCR, the TCRdb table keeps only in-frame clones and is missing some. The sample holds under 120,000 clones, about 80% seen once. The sample consisted of PBMCs. The receptors were sampled from a man aged 50-60 years in good health and CMV-seropositive. Both conserved end residues are part of each CDR3. D genes are given only for firm matches. Clone size, where shown, is once, few, many, or a class for clones that have expanded.

j_gene,abundance,d_gene,v_gene,CDR3nt,CDR3aa
TRBJ2-5,-,-,TRBV2,TGTGCCAGCATCGGACTGGTACAAGAGACCCAGTACTTC,CASIGLVQETQYF
TRBJ2-2,-,TRBD2,TRBV9,TGTGCCAGCAGCCCCCGGGTAGCGGGGGCCGGGGAGCTGTTTTTT,CASSPRVAGAGELFF
TRBJ2-3,-,-,TRBV6-1,TGTGCCAGCAGTGAATCAGACACCACAGATACGCAGTATTTT,CASSESDTTDTQYF
TRBJ1-2,-,TRBD1,TRBV19,TGTGCCAGTAGTGAACAGGGGAATGGCTACACCTTC,CASSEQGNGYTF
TRBJ1-5,-,-,TRBV2,TGTGCCAGCCGGGATAGCAATCAGCCCCAGCATTTT,CASRDSNQPQHF
TRBJ2-3,-,-,TRBV7-8,TGTGCCAGCAGCTTAAGGCAGCGGGTCACAGATACGCAGTATTTT,CASSLRQRVTDTQYF
TRBJ2-7,-,-,TRBV5-6,TGTGCCAGCAGCTTTACCACCGGACACAGAGTTCCCTACGAGCAGTACTTC,CASSFTTGHRVPYEQYF
TRBJ1-5,-,-,TRBV5-8,TGTGCCAGCACCCTTAATCAGCCCCAGCATTTT,CASTLNQPQHF
TRBJ2-7,-,-,TRBV18,TGTGCCAGCTCACCCCAAGGGGCGGCTAACTCCTACGAGCAGTACTTC,CASSPQGAANSYEQYF
TRBJ2-3,-,TRBD1,TRBV29-1,TGCAGCGTTGAGGATTGGGACAGGGGGGTTGCCACAGATACGCAGTATTTT,CSVEDWDRGVATDTQYF
TRBJ1-2,-,-,TRBV7-3,TGTGCCAGCAGCCTGCAGGGATCTAACTATGGCTACACCTTC,CASSLQGSNYGYTF
TRBJ2-1,-,TRBD1,TRBV5-1,TGCGCCAGCAGCTTTGGACAGGTCGGGGATGAGCAGTTCTTC,CASSFGQVGDEQFF
TRBJ2-7,-,-,TRBV6-1,TGTGCCAGCAGTGAACCGAGGGAGCAGTACTTC,CASSEPREQYF
TRBJ2-3,few,-,TRBV2,TGTGCCAGCAGACCGAGGTCAGATACGCAGTATTTT,CASRPRSDTQYF
TRBJ2-4,-,TRBD2,TRBV27,TGTGCCAGCAGGAACAGTGGACTAGCGGGTGTTGGGGCCAAAAACATTCAGTACTTC,CASRNSGLAGVGAKNIQYF
TRBJ1-1,-,TRBD1,TRBV5-1,TGCGCCAGCAGCTCGGGACAGGAAACTGAAGCTTTCTTT,CASSSGQETEAFF
TRBJ2-7,-,TRBD1,TRBV5-1,TGCGCCAGCAGCGCGGACAGGGGGGCCTACGAGCAGTACTTC,CASSADRGAYEQYF
TRBJ2-7,-,-,TRBV7-3,TGTGCCAGCAGCTTCCTCGGAGGTGAGCAGTACTTC,CASSFLGGEQYF
TRBJ2-2,-,-,TRBV2,TGTGCCAGCAGTGGAGGACAGACGAACACCGGGGAGCTGTTTTTT,CASSGGQTNTGELFF
TRBJ1-4,-,-,TRBV19,TGTGCCAGTAGTATAGATTTGGAGGGTGTCGCAACTAATGAAAAACTGTTTTTT,CASSIDLEGVATNEKLFF
TRBJ2-7,-,-,TRBV5-1,TGCGCCAGCAGCCTAAGCAGGGCGAGCTCCTACGAGCAGTACTTC,CASSLSRASSYEQYF
TRBJ2-3,-,-,TRBV11-2,TGTGCCAGCGGGTCAGGGTCCCTCACAGATACGCAGTATTTT,CASGSGSLTDTQYF
TRBJ2-7,-,-,TRBV7-9,TGTGCCAGCAGCCCCGACCAAGGACATTACTACTACGAGCAGTACTTC,CASSPDQGHYYYEQYF
TRBJ2-3,-,TRBD2,TRBV15,TGTGCCACCAGCACTGTAGCGGGGGGGGAAGATACGCAGTATTTT,CATSTVAGGEDTQYF
TRBJ2-2,-,-,TRBV9,TGTGCCAGCAGCACCTCGACTAGCGGGGAGCTGTTTTTT,CASSTSTSGELFF
TRBJ1-2,-,-,TRBV9,TGTGCCAGCAGCCCCTCGGGGGGGAGCTATGGCTACACCTTC,CASSPSGGSYGYTF
TRBJ2-7,-,TRBD2,TRBV10-1,TGCGCCACTCTCCGACCGGGACTAGGACCCTACGAGCAGTACTTC,CATLRPGLGPYEQYF
TRBJ2-5,-,-,TRBV2,TGTGCCAGCAGTGCTCAGGGGCAACAAGAGACCCAGTACTTC,CASSAQGQQETQYF
TRBJ1-4,-,TRBD1,TRBV7-9,TGTGCCAGCAGCCCTCGAGGGACAGGGAATGGTGAAAAACTGTTTTTT,CASSPRGTGNGEKLFF
TRBJ2-1,-,-,TRBV2,TGTGCCAGCAGTAAGACAGGTCAAACTGAGCAGTTCTTC,CASSKTGQTEQFF
TRBJ1-2,-,TRBD1,TRBV28,TGTGCCAGCTTTGAAGGGGGCGCTAACTATGGCTACACCTTC,CASFEGGANYGYTF
TRBJ1-1,-,TRBD1,TRBV19,TGTGCCAGTAGTGCGACGACAGGGGCGAGCACTGAAGCTTTCTTT,CASSATTGASTEAFF
TRBJ2-7,-,TRBD1,TRBV20-1,TGCAGTGCCCGGACAGGGTTCGAGCAGTACTTC,CSARTGFEQYF
TRBJ2-5,-,TRBD2,TRBV6-1,TGTGCCAGCAGTGAGGCGACTAGCGGGGGGGCTGGAGAGACCCAGTACTTC,CASSEATSGGAGETQYF
TRBJ2-5,once,-,TRBV2,TGTGCCAGCAGTGAAGCGCCTAGTACGACCCAGTACTTC,CASSEAPSTTQYF
TRBJ2-3,-,TRBD2,TRBV14,TGTGCCAGCAGCCTTGGCGGGAGGGGAGATACGCAGTATTTT,CASSLGGRGDTQYF
TRBJ2-7,few,-,TRBV9,TGTGCCAGCAGCGTAGGGGCAGGGGAGGGCGAGCAGTACTTC,CASSVGAGEGEQYF
TRBJ2-1,-,TRBD2,TRBV4-2,TGTGCCAGCAGCCTACGCCCTAGCGGGAGTGGAAGGAATGAGCAGTTCTTC,CASSLRPSGSGRNEQFF
TRBJ2-1,-,TRBD2,TRBV19,TGTGCCAGTAGAGATAGAGGTAGCGGGGGTACGGGGTTCTTC,CASRDRGSGGTGFF
TRBJ1-6,-,-,TRBV6-5,TGTGCCAGCAGTTACGGGGAGGGTTCACCCCTCCACTTT,CASSYGEGSPLHF
TRBJ1-6,once,-,TRBV12-5,TGTGCTAGTGGTTTTGCGACAATTAATTCACCCCTCCACTTT,CASGFATINSPLHF
TRBJ1-4,few,TRBD1,TRBV18,TGTGCCAGCTCACCTAACAGGGGAGATGGTGAAAAACTGTTTTTT,CASSPNRGDGEKLFF
TRBJ2-1,few,-,TRBV7-3,TGTGCCAGCAGCCTCGGGAAGCGGGACAATGAGCAGTTCTTC,CASSLGKRDNEQFF
TRBJ2-5,few,TRBD2,TRBV30,TGTGCCTGGAGTGTAAGACTAGCGGGTGGTGAGACCCAGTACTTC,CAWSVRLAGGETQYF
TRBJ2-1,-,-,TRBV18,TGTGCCAGCTCACCACCTCCAACGGGAGAATACAATGAGCAGTTCTTC,CASSPPPTGEYNEQFF
TRBJ2-7,-,-,TRBV6-1,TGTGCCAGCACGCTCGGGGAGGGGGGTTACGAGCAGTACTTC,CASTLGEGGYEQYF
TRBJ2-5,-,TRBD2,TRBV29-1,TGCAGCGTCGCGGGACTAGCGGCGCAAGAGACCCAGTACTTC,CSVAGLAAQETQYF
TRBJ1-1,-,-,TRBV10-2,TGCGCCAGCAGTGAGCAAAAGCCCCTACGAGAAGCTTTCTTT,CASSEQKPLREAFF
TRBJ2-2,-,TRBD2,TRBV10-2,TGCGCCAGCGCGGGAGGGCCGGGCGGGGAGCTGTTTTTT,CASAGGPGGELFF
TRBJ1-5,-,-,TRBV19,TGTGCCAGTAGTATCTCGGGGAGCTCTACTCAGCCCCAGCATTTT,CASSISGSSTQPQHF
TRBJ1-2,-,-,TRBV4-1,TGCGCCAGCAGCCAACTCCAAGGGGGATCCGGCTACACCTTC,CASSQLQGGSGYTF